Described below is a single TCR beta chain sequence and its context. There are many counts of this clonotype. This receptor's antigen is unknown. No much larger clonotype is one base removed from it; base qualities were not supplied. This sample stems from a study of blood T cells in healthy people across ages (dated by TCRdb to between 2015 and 2017). At the level of the whole study: Template switching captured roughly one uniquely barcoded TCR beta cDNA molecule per two T cells in model experiments. Age-related changes in TCR beta repertoire diversity were measured in the study by deep sequencing normalized with unique cDNA molecular identifiers. Donors were grouped into four age groups: young (average 16 years), middle-aged (about 40), aged (roughly 67) and long-lived (approximately 75). To avoid experimental bias, donors of different ages were spread randomly across the sequencing lanes. Using the same blood draw, the study looked at two additional independent replicas of 1 million unique cDNA reads for two donors, one aged 18 to 29 and the other aged 80 or older.

The 39 donors, aged about 6 to 100 years, were systemically healthy Caucasian individuals from Russia. Each donor gave around 9.5 milliliters of peripheral blood, collected into EDTA-treated Vacutainer tubes. Ficoll-Paque density-gradient centrifugation was used to isolate PBMCs, with at least 6.5 million per sample. Total RNA was extracted from PBMCs with Trizol reagent, with at least 5.5 micrograms obtained per sample. For every donor, an aliquot of PBMCs went through flow cytometry to measure the percentages of naive CD45RAhigh/CD27high T cells. Library preparation employed 5' RACE. The run used an Illumina HiSeq 2500. A second PCR of about 7 to 12 cycles was run with a J-beta primer mix and a sample-barcoded 5' primer. A template-switch 5' adaptor carrying 12 random nucleotides introduced a unique molecular identifier onto each TCR beta cDNA molecule. Each sample yielded at least 3 million CDR3-containing paired-end reads. First-strand cDNA synthesis was performed from all RNA using the Mint cDNA synthesis kit, with priming by a TRBC-specific oligonucleotide. After uracil-DNA glycosylase treatment, a first 18-cycle PCR used universal primers M1SS and BC2_uni_R on all cDNA. Per the source publication's procedure: For normalization, 1 million high-quality reads, each with a distinct molecular identifier, were randomly selected from each sample. Instead of being binned into consensus sequences, reads that shared molecular identifiers were thrown out. CDR3 identification, clonotype clustering and error correction used MiTCR with a Q25 quality threshold and the strictest error-elimination algorithm. A nonparametric unseen species model using Euler transformation provided a lower-bound estimate of total TCR beta diversity. TCRdb ran its own pipeline on the public reads, namely fastp trimming at Q25 and MiXCR clone calling, and kept in-frame beta chains. Rows are combined by CDR3 protein, so each entry shows the most common genes and DNA. These V and J calls are TCRdb output, not the study's own analysis. This sample gives roughly 680,000 distinct CDR3 sequences in total; under 65% of them show up just once. The ten largest clones add up to roughly 13% of the sample.

CDR1 and CDR2, looked up from the germline V gene, are SGHRS and YFSETQ. The CDR3, from cysteine to phenylalanine, totals 16 residues. The read is trimmed to its CDR3 DNA, 48 bases read in frame from base 1. V loses 0 bases of germline sequence and J loses 3 bases, and the interval between the two ends is 16 bases. The paper's findings and limits, for the study overall: Compared with the aged group, the long-lived group had more naive CD4+ T cells, fewer expanded clones and increased TCR diversity, a pattern suggesting age selection. Observed TCR beta diversity per million T cells fell roughly linearly with age, and a significant reduction was already apparent by age around 40. There was a strong correlation between observed TCR beta diversity and the percentage of naive T cells measured by flow cytometry. Donor CMV infection status was unknown, potentially confounding age-related changes in expanded clonotypes. Bulk unsorted PBMC profiling prevented conclusive comparison of naive and antigen-experienced compartments. Estimates of total diversity from one million sequenced T cells were regarded as lower bounds and underestimates.

The sequencing input was blood. This chain is built from TRBV5-1 and TRBJ2-7, with no confident D gene call. The TCR sequence derives from a woman of 80 years or more in good health. The CDR3 corresponds to CASSLAGGVKDYEQYF. The nucleotide sequence is TGCGCCAGCAGCTTGGCCGGTGGGGTCAAAGACTACGAGCAGTACTTC.